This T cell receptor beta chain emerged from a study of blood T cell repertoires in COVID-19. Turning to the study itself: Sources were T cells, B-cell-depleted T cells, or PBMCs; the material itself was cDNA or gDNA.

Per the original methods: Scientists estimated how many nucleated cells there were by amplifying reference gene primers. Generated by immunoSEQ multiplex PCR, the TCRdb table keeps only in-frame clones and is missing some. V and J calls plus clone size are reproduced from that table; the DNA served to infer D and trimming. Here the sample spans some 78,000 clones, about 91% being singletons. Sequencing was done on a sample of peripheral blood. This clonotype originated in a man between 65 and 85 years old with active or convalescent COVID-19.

The CDR3 DNA sequence: TGTGCCAGCAGCAAATTCGTGGGACTAGCACACAATGAGCAGTTCTTC. Its protein is CASSKFVGLAHNEQFF. The chain recombines TRBV21-1 with TRBJ2-1; the table's TRBD2 call for D was not verified on the DNA. TRBV21-1 is assigned pseudogene status. The CDR3 covers 16 residues.